This TCR beta chain stems from a study of T cell repertoires in cytomegalovirus infection (dated by TCRdb to between 2018 and 2020). Turning to the overall study: Donor HLA type was relevant to the analysis, because carriage of CMV infection together with the matching HLA type was indicated by public TCR beta signatures. Study-wide conclusions, independent of this receptor: In the ex vivo response, HLA-C-restricted CMV-specific TCR beta clonotypes were dominant, and in two of eight donors the single most frequent clonotype came from this HLA-C-restricted group. In both this cohort and an independent roughly 400-donor cohort, the cumulative frequency of public TCR beta family members distinguished carriers of CMV infection plus the relevant HLA type.

This clonotype was detected ten times or more. Its antigen specificity is not known. Nothing much larger sits one base from this clone, and base qualities are not available. Sequencing relied on an Illumina HiSeq 1500. TCRdb reprocessed the public reads (quality trimming at Q25 with fastp, clone calling with MiXCR) and kept in-frame beta chains. CDR3 protein sequences are deduplicated, and each keeps its most common genes and DNA. For this sample there are fewer than 550,000 distinct CDR3 sequences; approximately 25% appear just once. Roughly 13% of the sample is held by the ten biggest clonotypes. V loses 2 bases at its end and J loses 1 base; junction bases beyond the gene matches: 0. Including the terminal cysteine and phenylalanine, the CDR3 comprises 14 residues. Solely the CDR3 DNA is kept, with 42 bases framed from the first base. From the germline V gene, CDR1 is SGHTA and CDR2 is FQGNSA.

Sequencing was carried out using PBMCs. This TCR was sampled from a human donor in good health (CMV status not recorded). Some clones in this sample may be carry-over from other donors' samples. This sequence uses TRBV7-2 and TRBJ2-3, with TRBD2 identical over 7 junction bases. The nucleotide sequence reads as follows: TGTGCCAGCAGCTTACTAGCGGGCACAGATACGCAGTATTTT. Its protein reads: CASSLLAGTDTQYF. With all but the CDR3 taken from the reference TRBV7-2 and TRBJ2-3 genes, the full variable domain is: GAGVSQSPSNKVTEKGKDVELRCDPISGHTALYWYRQSLGQGLEFLIYFQGNSAPDKSGLPSDRFSAERTGGSVSTLTIQRTQQEDSAVYLCASSLLAGTDTQYFGPGTRLTVL.